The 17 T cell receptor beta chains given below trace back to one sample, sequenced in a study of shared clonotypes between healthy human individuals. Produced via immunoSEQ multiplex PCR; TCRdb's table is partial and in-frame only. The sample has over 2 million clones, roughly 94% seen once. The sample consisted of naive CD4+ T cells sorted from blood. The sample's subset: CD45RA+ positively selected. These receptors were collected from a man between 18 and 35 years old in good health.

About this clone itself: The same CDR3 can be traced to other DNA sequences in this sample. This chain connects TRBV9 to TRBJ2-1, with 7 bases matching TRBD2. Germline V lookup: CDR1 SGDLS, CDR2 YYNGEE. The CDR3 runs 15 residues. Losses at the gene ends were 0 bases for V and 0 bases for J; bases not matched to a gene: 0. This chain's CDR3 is CASSVAGGSYNEQFF. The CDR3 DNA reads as TGTGCCAGCAGCGTAGCGGGGGGCTCCTACAATGAGCAGTTCTTC.

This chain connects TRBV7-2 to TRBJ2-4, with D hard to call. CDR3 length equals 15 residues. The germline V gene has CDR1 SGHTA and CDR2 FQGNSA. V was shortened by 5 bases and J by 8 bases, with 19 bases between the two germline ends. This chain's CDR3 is CASSHELGWADIQYF. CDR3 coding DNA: TGTGCCAGCAGCCACGAACTGGGCTGGGCGGACATTCAGTACTTC.

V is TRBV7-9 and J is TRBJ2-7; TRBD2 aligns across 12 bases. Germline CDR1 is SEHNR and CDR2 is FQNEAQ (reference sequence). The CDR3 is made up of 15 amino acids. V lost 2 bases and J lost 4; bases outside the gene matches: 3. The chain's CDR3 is CASSLSSGRVYEQYF. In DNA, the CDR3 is TGTGCCAGCAGCTTATCTAGCGGGAGGGTGTACGAGCAGTACTTC.

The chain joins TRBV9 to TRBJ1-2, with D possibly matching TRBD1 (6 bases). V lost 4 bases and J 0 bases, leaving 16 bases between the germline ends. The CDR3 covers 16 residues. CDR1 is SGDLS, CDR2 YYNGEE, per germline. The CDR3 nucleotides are TGTGCCAGCAGCCTACCGAGGGGGGCTGCTAACTATGGCTACACCTTC. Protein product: CASSLPRGAANYGYTF.

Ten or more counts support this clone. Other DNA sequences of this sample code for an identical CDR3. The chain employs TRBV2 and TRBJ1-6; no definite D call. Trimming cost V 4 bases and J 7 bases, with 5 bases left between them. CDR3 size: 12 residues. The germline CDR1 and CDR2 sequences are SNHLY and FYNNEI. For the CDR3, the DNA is TGTGCCAGCAGTGTGGGGAATTCACCCCTCCACTTT. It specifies CASSVGNSPLHF.

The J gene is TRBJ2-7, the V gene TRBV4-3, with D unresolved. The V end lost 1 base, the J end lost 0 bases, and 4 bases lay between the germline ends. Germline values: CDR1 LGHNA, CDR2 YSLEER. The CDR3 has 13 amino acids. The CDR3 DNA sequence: TGCGCCAGCAGCCAAGGCTACTCCTACGAGCAGTACTTC. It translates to CASSQGYSYEQYF.

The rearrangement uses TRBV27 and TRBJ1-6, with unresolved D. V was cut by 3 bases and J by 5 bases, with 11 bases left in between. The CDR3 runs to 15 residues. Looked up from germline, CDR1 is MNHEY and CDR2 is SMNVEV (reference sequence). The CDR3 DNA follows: TGTGCCAGCAGTTTGGCGGGAGATAATAATTCACCCCTCCACTTT. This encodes CASSLAGDNNSPLHF.

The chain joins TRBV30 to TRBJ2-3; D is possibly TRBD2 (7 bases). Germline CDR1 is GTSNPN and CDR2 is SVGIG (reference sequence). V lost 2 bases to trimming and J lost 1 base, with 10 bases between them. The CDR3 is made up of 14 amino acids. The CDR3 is CAWSRGGRTDTQYF. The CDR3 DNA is TGTGCCTGGAGTAGGGGGGGCCGCACAGATACGCAGTATTTT.

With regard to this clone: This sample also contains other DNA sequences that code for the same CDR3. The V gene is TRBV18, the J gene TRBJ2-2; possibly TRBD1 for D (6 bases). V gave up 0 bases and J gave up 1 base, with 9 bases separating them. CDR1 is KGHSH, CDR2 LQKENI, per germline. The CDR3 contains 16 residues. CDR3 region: CASSPPTRGNTGELFF. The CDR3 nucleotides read TGTGCCAGCTCACCACCGACCAGGGGGAACACCGGGGAGCTGTTTTTT.

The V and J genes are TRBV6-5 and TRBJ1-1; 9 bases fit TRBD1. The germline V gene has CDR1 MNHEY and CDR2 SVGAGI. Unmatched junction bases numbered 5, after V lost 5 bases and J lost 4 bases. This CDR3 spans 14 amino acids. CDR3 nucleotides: TGTGCCAGCAGTATCGGACAGGGGCGCACTGAAGCTTTCTTT. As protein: CASSIGQGRTEAFF.

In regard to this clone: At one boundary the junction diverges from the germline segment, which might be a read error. DNA for the CDR3: TGTGCCAGCATCTTAGCGGGAGGGCCTTACAATGAGCAGTTCTTC. The encoded protein is CASILAGGPYNEQFF. This chain links TRBV7-2 with TRBJ2-1, with 11 bases aligning to TRBD2. Germline CDR1 reads SGHTA; CDR2 reads FQGNSA. This CDR3 has 15 amino acids.

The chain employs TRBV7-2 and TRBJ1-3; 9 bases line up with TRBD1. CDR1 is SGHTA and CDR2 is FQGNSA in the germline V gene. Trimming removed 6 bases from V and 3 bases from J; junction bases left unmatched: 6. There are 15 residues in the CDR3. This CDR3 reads CASRSDRGSGNTIYF. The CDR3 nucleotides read TGTGCCAGCAGATCGGACAGGGGCAGTGGAAACACCATATATTTT.

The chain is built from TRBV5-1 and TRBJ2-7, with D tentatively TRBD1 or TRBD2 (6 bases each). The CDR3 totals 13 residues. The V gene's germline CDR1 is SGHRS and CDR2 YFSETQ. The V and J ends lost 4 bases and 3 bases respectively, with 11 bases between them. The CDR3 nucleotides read TGCGCCAGCAGCCCCGGGGGCGACTACGAGCAGTACTTC. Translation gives CASSPGGDYEQYF.

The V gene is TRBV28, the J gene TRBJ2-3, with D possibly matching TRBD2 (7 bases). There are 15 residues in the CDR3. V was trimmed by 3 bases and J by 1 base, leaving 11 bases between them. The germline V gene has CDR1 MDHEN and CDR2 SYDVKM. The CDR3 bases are TGTGCCAGCAGTTTCGGGGGGCTAGGCACAGATACGCAGTATTTT. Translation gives CASSFGGLGTDTQYF.

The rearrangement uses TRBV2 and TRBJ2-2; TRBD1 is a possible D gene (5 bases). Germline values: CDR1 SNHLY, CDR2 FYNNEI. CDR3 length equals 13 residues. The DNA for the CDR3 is TGTGCAACTCGCAGGGTCGGCGCCGGGGAGCTGTTTTTT. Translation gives CATRRVGAGELFF.

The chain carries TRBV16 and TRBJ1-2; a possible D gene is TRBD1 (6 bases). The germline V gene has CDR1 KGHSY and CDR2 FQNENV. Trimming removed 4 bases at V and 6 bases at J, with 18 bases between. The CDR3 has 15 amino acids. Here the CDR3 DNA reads TGTGCCAGCAGCCGTCACGGGAACAGGGAGGATGGCTACACCTTC. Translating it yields CASSRHGNREDGYTF.

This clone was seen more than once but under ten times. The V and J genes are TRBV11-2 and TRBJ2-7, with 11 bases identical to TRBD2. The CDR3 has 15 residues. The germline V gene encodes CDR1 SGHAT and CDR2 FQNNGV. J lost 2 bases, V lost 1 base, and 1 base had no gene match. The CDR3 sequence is CASSLGLAGPYEQYF. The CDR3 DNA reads TGTGCCAGCAGCTTAGGACTAGCGGGACCCTACGAGCAGTACTTC. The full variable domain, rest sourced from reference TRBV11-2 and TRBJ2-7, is EAGVAQSPRYKIIEKRQSVAFWCNPISGHATLYWYQQILGQGPKLLIQFQNNGVVDDSQLPKDRFSAERLKGVDSTLKIQPAKLEDSAVYLCASSLGLAGPYEQYFGPGTRLTVT.